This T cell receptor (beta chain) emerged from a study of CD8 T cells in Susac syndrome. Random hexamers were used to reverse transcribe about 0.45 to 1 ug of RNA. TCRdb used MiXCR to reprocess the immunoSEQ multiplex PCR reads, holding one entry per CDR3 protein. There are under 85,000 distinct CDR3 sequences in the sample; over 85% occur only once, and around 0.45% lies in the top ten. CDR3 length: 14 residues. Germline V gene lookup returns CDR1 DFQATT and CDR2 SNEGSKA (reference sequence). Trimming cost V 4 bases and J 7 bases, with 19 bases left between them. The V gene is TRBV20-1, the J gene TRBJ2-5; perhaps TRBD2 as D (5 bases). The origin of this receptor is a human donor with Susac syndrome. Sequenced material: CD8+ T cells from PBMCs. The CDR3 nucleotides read TGCAGTGCTATCCCCGGTACGGGGAAGGGGACCCAGTACTTC. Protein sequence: CSAIPGTGKGTQYF.